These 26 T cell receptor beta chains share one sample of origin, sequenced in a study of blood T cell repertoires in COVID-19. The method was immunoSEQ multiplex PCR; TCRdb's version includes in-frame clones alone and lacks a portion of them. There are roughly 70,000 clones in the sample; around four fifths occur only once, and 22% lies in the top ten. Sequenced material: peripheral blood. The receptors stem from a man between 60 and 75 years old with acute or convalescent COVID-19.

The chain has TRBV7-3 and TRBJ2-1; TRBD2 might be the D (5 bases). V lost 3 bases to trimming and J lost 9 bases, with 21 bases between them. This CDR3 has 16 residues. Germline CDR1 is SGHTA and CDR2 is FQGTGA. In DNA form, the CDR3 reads TGTGCCAGCAGCTTGGTGGCTGGAGGTGGGGTTGGTGAGCAGTTCTTC. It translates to CASSLVAGGGVGEQFF.

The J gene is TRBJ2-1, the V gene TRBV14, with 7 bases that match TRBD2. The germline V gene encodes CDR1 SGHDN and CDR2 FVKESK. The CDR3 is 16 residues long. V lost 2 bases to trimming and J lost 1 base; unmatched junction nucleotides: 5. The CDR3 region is CASSQYGGSSYNEQFF. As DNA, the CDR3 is TGTGCCAGCAGCCAATATGGCGGGAGTTCCTACAATGAGCAGTTCTTC.

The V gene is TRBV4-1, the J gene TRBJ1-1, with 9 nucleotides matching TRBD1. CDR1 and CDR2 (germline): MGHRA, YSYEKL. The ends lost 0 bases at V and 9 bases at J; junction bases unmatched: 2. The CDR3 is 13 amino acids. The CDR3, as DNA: TGCGCCAGCAGCCAAGAGAACAGGGGGCAAGCTTTCTTT. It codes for CASSQENRGQAFF.

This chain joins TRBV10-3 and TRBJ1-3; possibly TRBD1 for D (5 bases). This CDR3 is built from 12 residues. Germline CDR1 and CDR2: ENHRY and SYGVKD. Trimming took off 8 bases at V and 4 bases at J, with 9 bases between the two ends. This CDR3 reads CAIGGGGNTIYF. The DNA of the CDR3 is TGTGCCATCGGGGGAGGCGGAAACACCATATATTTT.

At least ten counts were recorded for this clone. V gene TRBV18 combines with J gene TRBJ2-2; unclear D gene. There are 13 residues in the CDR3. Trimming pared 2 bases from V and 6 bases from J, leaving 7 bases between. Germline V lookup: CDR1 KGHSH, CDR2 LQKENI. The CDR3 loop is CASSPESAGELFF. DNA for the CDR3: TGTGCCAGCTCACCAGAGAGCGCCGGGGAGCTGTTTTTT.

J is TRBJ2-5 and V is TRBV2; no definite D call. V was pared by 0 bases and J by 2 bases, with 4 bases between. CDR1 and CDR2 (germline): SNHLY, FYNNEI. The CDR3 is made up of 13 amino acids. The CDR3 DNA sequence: TGTGCCAGCAGTGAAGCGCGACAAGAGACCCAGTACTTC. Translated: CASSEARQETQYF.

CDR3 region: CASSVGEVSSTDTQYF. The CDR3 DNA reads as TGTGCCAGCAGTGTTGGAGAAGTCTCTAGCACAGATACGCAGTATTTT. The V call is TRBV6-1, the J call TRBJ2-3, with D uncertain. In germline, CDR1 is MNHNS, CDR2 SASEGT. Trimming shortened V by 4 bases and J by 0 bases, and 14 bases separated the two germline ends. This CDR3 has 16 amino acids.

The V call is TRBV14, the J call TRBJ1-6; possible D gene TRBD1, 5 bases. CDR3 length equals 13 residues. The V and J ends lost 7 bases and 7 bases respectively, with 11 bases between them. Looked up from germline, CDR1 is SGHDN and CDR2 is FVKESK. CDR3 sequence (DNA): TGTGCCAGCAATCGGCAGGGAAATTCACCCCTCCACTTT. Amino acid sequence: CASNRQGNSPLHF.

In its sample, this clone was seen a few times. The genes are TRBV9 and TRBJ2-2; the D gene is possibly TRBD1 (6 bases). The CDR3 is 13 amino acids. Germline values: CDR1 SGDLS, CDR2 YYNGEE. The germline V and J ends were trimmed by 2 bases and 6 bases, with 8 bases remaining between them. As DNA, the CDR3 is TGTGCCAGCAGCGTCCAGGGGCCCGGGGAGCTGTTTTTT. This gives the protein CASSVQGPGELFF.

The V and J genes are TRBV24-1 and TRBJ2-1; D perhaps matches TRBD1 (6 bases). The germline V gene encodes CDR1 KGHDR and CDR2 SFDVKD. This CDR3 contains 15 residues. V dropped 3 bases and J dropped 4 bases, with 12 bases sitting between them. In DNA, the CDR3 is TGTGCCACCAGTGATCGTGGACAGCCATACAATGAGCAGTTCTTC. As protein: CATSDRGQPYNEQFF.

CDR3 in amino acids: CASTGTGWAKNIQYF. In nucleotides, the CDR3 is TGTGCCAGTACTGGGACAGGGTGGGCCAAAAACATTCAGTACTTC. This chain links TRBV19 with TRBJ2-4, with 9 bases lining up with TRBD1. CDR3 length: 15 residues. Germline CDR1 LNHDA, CDR2 SQIVND (reference sequence). The J segment lost 1 base and the V segment lost 7 bases, leaving 5 bases of the junction unmatched.

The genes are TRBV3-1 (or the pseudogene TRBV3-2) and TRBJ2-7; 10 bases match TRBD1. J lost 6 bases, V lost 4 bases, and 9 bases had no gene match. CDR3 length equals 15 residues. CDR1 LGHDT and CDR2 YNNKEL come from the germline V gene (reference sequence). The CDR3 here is CASSPPTGGSGEQYF. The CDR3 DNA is TGTGCCAGCAGCCCCCCGACAGGGGGCTCAGGCGAGCAGTACTTC.

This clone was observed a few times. CDR3 nucleotide sequence: TGTGCCAGTAGTACCGGGCAAGAGACCCAGTACTTC. Its translation is CASSTGQETQYF. The chain links TRBV19 to TRBJ2-5; D ambiguous. The CDR3 covers 12 residues. V shed 4 bases and J shed 2 bases, with 5 bases lying between them. In germline, CDR1 is LNHDA, CDR2 SQIVND (reference sequence).

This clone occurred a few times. In DNA, the CDR3 is TGCAGCGTTACAGGCCAAGAGACCCAGTACTTC. The encoded protein is CSVTGQETQYF. The chain has TRBV29-1 and TRBJ2-5, with a possible D match to TRBD1 (5 bases). This CDR3 is 11 amino acids long. Germline-derived CDR1 and CDR2 are SQVTM and ANQGSEA. V was cut by 5 bases and J by 1 base, with 5 bases left in between.

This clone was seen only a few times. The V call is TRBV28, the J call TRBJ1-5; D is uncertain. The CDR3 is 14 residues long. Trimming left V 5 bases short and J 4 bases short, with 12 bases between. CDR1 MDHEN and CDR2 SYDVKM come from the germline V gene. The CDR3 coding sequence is TGTGCCAGCAGTCAGTCGAGAGGGAATCAGCCCCAGCATTTT. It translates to CASSQSRGNQPQHF.

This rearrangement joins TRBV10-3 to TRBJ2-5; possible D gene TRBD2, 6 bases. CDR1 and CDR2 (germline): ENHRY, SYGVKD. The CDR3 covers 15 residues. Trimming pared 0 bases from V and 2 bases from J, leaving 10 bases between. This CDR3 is CAISESGGSQETQYF. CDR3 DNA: TGTGCCATCAGTGAGTCTGGAGGGAGTCAAGAGACCCAGTACTTC.

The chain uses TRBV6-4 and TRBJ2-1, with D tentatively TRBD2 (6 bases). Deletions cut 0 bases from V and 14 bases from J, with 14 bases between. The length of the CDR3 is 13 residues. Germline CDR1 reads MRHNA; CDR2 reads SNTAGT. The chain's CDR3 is CASSDSRETAKFF. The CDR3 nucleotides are TGTGCCAGCAGTGACTCACGGGAGACAGCTAAGTTCTTC.

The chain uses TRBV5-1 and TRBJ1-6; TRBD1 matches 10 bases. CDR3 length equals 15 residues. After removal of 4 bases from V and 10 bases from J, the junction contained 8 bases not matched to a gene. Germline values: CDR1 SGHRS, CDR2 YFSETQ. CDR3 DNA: TGCGCCAGCAGCAACCGGGACAGGGGAAGCTCACCCCTCCACTTT. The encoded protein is CASSNRDRGSSPLHF. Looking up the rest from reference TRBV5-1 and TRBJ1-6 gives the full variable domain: KAGVTQTPRYLIKTRGQQVTLSCSPISGHRSVSWYQQTPGQGLQFLFEYFSETQRNKGNFPGRFSGRQFSNSRSEMNVSTLELGDSALYLCASSNRDRGSSPLHFGNGTRLTVT.

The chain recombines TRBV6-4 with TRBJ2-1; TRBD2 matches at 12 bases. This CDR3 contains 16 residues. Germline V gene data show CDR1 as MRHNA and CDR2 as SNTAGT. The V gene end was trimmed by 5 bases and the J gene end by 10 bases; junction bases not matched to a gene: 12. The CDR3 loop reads CASSLAGGPRPSEQFF. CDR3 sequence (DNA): TGTGCCAGCAGTCTAGCGGGGGGGCCTAGGCCTAGCGAGCAGTTCTTC.

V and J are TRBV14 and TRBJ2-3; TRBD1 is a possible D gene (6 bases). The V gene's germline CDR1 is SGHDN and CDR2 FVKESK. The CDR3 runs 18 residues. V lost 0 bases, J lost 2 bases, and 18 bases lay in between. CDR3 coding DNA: TGTGCCAGCAGCCAAGAACTGTTTACAGGGCCGCTCACAGATACGCAGTATTTT. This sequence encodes CASSQELFTGPLTDTQYF.

The CDR3 bases are TGTGCCTGTAACGGCGGGTGGCTCTACGAGCAGTACTTC. Protein sequence: CACNGGWLYEQYF. V is TRBV30 and J is TRBJ2-7, with D perhaps matching TRBD2 (5 bases). The CDR3 is made up of 13 amino acids. Germline-derived CDR1 and CDR2 are GTSNPN and SVGIG (reference sequence). V was pared by 6 bases and J by 3 bases, with 15 bases between.

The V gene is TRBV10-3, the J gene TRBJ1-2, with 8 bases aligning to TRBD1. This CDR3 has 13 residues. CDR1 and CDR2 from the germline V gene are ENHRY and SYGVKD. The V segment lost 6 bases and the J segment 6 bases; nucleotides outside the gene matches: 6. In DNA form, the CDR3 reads TGTGCCATCAGAGCAGGGGGCGCCGATGGCTACACCTTC. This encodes CAIRAGGADGYTF.

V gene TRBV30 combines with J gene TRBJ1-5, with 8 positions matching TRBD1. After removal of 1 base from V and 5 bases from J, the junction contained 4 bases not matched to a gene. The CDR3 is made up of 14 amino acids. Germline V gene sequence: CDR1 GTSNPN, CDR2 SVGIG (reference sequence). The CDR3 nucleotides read TGTGCCTGGAGTGAAGGACAGGGCTATCAGCCCCAGCATTTT. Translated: CAWSEGQGYQPQHF. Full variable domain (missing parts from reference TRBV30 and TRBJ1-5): SQTIHQWPATLVQPVGSPLSLECTVEGTSNPNLYWYRQAAGRGLQLLFYSVGIGQISSEVPQNLSASRPQDRQFILSSKKLLLSDSGFYLCAWSEGQGYQPQHFGDGTRLSIL.

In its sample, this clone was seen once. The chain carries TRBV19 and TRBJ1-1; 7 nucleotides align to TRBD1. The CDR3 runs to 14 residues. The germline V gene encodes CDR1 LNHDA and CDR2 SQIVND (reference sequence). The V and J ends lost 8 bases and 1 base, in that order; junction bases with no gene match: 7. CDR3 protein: CASGSGQPNTEAFF. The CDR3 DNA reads TGTGCCAGTGGCTCGGGACAGCCGAACACTGAAGCTTTCTTT.

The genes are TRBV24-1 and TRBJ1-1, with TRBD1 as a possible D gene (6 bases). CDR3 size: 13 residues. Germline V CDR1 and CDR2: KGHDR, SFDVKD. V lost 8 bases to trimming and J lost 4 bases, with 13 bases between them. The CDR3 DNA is TGTGCCACCAAAGGGACACCGGGCACTGAAGCTTTCTTT. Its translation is CATKGTPGTEAFF.

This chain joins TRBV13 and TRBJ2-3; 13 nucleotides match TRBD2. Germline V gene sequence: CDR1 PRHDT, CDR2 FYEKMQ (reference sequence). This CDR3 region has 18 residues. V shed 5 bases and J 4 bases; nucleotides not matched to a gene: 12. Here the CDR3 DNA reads TGTGCCAGCAGCCAAAATCTCCGGACTAGCGGGAGTGCAGATACGCAGTATTTT. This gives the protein CASSQNLRTSGSADTQYF. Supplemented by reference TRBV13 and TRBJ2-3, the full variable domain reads AAGVIQSPRHLIKEKRETATLKCYPIPRHDTVYWYQQGPGQDPQFLISFYEKMQSDKGSIPDRFSAQQFSDYHSELNMSSLELGDSALYFCASSQNLRTSGSADTQYFGPGTRLTVL.